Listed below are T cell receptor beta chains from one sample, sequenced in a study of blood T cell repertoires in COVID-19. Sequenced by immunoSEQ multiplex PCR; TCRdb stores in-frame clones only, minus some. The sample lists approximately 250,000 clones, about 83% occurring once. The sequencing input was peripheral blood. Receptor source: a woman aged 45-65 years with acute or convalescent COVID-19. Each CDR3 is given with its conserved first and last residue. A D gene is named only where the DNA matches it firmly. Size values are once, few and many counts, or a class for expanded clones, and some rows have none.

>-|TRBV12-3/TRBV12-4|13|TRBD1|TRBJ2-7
CASRRDSSYEQYF
TGTGCCAGCAGACGGGACAGCTCCTACGAGCAGTACTTC
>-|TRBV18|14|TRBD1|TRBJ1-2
CASSPPGQGVGYTF
TGTGCCAGCTCACCACCCGGACAGGGTGTGGGCTACACCTTC
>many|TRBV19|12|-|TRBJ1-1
CASSRRGTEAFF
TGTGCCAGTAGTAGGCGGGGGACAGAAGCTTTCTTT
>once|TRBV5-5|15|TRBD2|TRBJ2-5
CASSFTGGVRETQYF
TGTGCCAGCAGTTTCACGGGAGGAGTGAGAGAGACCCAGTACTTC
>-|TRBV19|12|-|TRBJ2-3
CASRQNTDTQYF
TGTGCCAGCCGACAGAACACAGATACGCAGTATTTT
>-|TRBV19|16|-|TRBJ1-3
CASSEISGFSGNTIYF
TGTGCCAGTAGTGAGATCTCCGGGTTCTCTGGAAACACCATATATTTT
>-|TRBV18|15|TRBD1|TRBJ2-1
CASSPPGQGSNEQFF
TGTGCCAGCTCACCACCGGGACAGGGAAGCAATGAGCAGTTCTTC
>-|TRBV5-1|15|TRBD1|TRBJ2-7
CASSLAGQGVGEQYF
TGCGCCAGCAGCTTGGCGGGACAGGGGGTTGGGGAGCAGTACTTC
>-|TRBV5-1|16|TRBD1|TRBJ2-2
CASSPRGTGDTGELFF
TGCGCCAGCAGCCCACGGGGGACAGGGGACACCGGGGAGCTGTTTTTT
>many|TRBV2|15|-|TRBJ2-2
CASSEGPGYTGELFF
TGTGCCAGCAGTGAAGGGCCAGGGTATACCGGGGAGCTGTTTTTT
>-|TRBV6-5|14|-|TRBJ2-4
CASSLQRYADIQYF
TGTGCCAGCAGTCTTCAGCGGTATGCGGACATTCAGTACTTC
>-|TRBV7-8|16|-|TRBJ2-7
CASSLPYGSSLYEQYF
TGTGCCAGCAGCTTACCTTACGGTTCTTCTCTGTACGAGCAGTACTTC
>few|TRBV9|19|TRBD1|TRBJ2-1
CASSPASERTGGAHNEQFF
TGTGCCAGCAGCCCGGCGAGTGAGCGGACAGGGGGCGCGCACAATGAGCAGTTCTTC
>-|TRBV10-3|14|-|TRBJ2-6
CAISDRSGANVLTF
TGTGCCATCAGTGACCGCTCTGGGGCCAACGTCCTGACTTTC
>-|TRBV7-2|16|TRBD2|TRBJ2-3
CASSSYSGSTADTQYF
TGTGCCAGCAGCTCGTATAGCGGGAGTACTGCAGATACGCAGTATTTT
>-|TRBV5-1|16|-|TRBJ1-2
CASSFTTWTANYGYTF
TGCGCCAGCAGCTTCACCACCTGGACAGCTAACTATGGCTACACCTTC